This TCR beta chain stems from a study of cytomegalovirus exposure and HLA in healthy donors. Findings and limits, study-wide: Most CMV-associated TCR beta chains appeared HLA-restricted in a later analysis.

CDR1 and CDR2 from the germline V gene are SGHAT and FQNNGV. Trimming cost V 5 bases and J 0 bases; bases outside gene matches: 13. The length of the CDR3 is 19 residues. For this clone: What it binds is unknown.

Amplification used 60 Vbeta primers and 13 Jbeta primers. Libraries were prepared by immunoSEQ multiplex PCR; TCRdb keeps only in-frame clonotypes and omits some of them. The sample has 130,000 to 150,000 clones, about 76% seen once. The sequence came from a young man in good health and CMV-seronegative. The sample taken for sequencing was PBMCs. This sequence joins TRBV11-2 and TRBJ2-1, with TRBD2 identical over 10 bases. For the CDR3, the DNA is TGTGCCAGCAGCCCTCAACCCCGGACTAGCGGCAGCTCCTACAATGAGCAGTTCTTC. Its translation is CASSPQPRTSGSSYNEQFF.